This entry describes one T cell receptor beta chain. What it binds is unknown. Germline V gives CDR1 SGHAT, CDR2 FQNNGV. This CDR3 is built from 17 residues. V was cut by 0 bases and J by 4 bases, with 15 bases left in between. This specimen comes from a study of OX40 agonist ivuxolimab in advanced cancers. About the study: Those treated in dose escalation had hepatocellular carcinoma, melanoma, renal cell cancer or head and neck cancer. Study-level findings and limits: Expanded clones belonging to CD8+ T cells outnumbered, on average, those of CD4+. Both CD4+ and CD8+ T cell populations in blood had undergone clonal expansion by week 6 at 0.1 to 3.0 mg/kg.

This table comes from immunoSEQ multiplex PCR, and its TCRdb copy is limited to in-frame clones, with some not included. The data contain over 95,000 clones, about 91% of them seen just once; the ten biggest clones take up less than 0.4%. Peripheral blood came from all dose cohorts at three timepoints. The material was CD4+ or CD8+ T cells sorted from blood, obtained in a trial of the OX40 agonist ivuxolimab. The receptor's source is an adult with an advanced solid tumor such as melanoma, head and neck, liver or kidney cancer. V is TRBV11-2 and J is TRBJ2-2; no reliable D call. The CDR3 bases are TGTGCCAGCAGCTTAGATCTAACAAGAACCGGCACCGGGGAGCTGTTTTTT. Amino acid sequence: CASSLDLTRTGTGELFF.